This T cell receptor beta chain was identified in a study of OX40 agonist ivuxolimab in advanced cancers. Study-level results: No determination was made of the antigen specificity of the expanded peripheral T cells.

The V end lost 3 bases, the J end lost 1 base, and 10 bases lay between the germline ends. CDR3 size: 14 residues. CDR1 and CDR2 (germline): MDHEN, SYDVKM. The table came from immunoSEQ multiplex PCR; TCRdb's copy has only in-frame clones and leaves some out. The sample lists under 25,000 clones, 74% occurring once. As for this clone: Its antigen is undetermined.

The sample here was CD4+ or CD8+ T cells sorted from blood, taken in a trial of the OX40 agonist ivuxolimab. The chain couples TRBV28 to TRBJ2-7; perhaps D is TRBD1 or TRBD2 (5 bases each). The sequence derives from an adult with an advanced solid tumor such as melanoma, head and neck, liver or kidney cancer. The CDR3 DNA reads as TGTGCCAGCAGTTTTTTGGGGGATTCCTACGAGCAGTACTTC. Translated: CASSFLGDSYEQYF.